The 27 T cell receptor beta chains below come from one sample, sequenced in a study of vaccination and CD4 T cells after COVID-19. Their antigens are not known. The treatment is: roughly nine-day PBMC culture with coronavirus spike peptide pools or control peptides (ViraFEST assay). Sequencing of the DNA from cultured CD4+ T cells was carried out with the Oncomine TCR Beta short-read assay. Via MiXCR, TCRdb re-called the PCR reads, giving one row per CDR3 protein. The data contain over 11,000 distinct CDR3 sequences, 24% of them seen just once; the ten biggest clones take up about a sixth. The sequenced sample was CD4+ T cells from blood, cultured in vitro, obtained after SARS-CoV-2 vaccination. The origin of the receptors is a human donor who had recovered from COVID-19.

This clonotype showed up just a few times. This chain connects TRBV11-2 to TRBJ1-6, with D perhaps matching TRBD1 (5 bases). CDR1 is SGHAT and CDR2 is FQNNGV in the germline V gene. CDR3 length equals 16 residues. V was clipped by 1 base and J by 10 bases, with 17 bases between them. The CDR3 DNA sequence: TGTGCCAGCAGCTTAGGGGGGTGGGGGACGAGCTCACCCCTCCACTTT. It is translated as CASSLGGWGTSSPLHF.

This clonotype was observed a few times. The gene calls are TRBV19 and TRBJ1-2; TRBD1 matches 9 bases. Unmatched junction bases numbered 5, after V lost 4 bases and J lost 5 bases. The CDR3 has 14 amino acids. The V gene's germline CDR1 is LNHDA and CDR2 SQIVND (reference sequence). The CDR3 loop reads CASSKGDRAYGYTF. DNA for the CDR3: TGTGCCAGTAGTAAGGGGGACAGGGCTTATGGCTACACCTTC.

This clonotype has only a few counts. This chain connects TRBV7-9 to TRBJ1-5, with a weak D call TRBD1 (5 bases). The V gene lost 4 bases and the J gene lost 4 bases, with 14 bases spanning the gap. Germline V CDR1 and CDR2: SEHNR, FQNEAQ (reference sequence). The CDR3 loop spans 15 amino acids. CDR3 bases: TGTGCCAGCAGCTCAGGAGGCCGGGGGAATCAGCCCCAGCATTTT. This codes for CASSSGGRGNQPQHF.

The chain is built from TRBV9 and TRBJ2-2; 8 positions match TRBD2. There are 14 residues in the CDR3. V trimming: 0 bases; J trimming: 8 bases; junction bases outside the gene matches: 3. The germline gives CDR1 SGDLS, CDR2 YYNGEE. The DNA of the CDR3 is TGTGCCAGCAGCGTAGTAGCGGGGTTAGGGGAGCTGTTTTTT. Protein: CASSVVAGLGELFF.

For the CDR3, the DNA is TGTGCCAGCAGCTTGCAGGGATCTGGCAATCAGCCCCAGCATTTT. It is translated as CASSLQGSGNQPQHF. The chain is built from TRBV5-4 and TRBJ1-5, with D maybe TRBD1 (5 bases). V was clipped by 1 base and J by 2 bases, with 10 bases between them. Looked up from germline, CDR1 is SGHNT and CDR2 is YYREEE (reference sequence). This CDR3 spans 15 amino acids.

V and J are TRBV20-1 and TRBJ2-7; 7 bases align to TRBD2. The V and J ends lost 3 bases and 8 bases, in that order; junction bases with no gene match: 10. Germline CDR1 DFQATT, CDR2 SNEGSKA (reference sequence). The CDR3 runs 13 residues. The CDR3 DNA reads TGCAGTGCTAGCCCTAGCGGAGTTACGAAGCAGTACTTC. It translates to CSASPSGVTKQYF.

This clonotype was detected only a few times. V usage is TRBV10-3 and J usage is TRBJ1-2; 9 bases agree with TRBD1. This CDR3 is 14 amino acids long. Germline V CDR1 and CDR2: ENHRY, SYGVKD. Germline trimming cut 3 bases from V and 5 bases from J; bases unmatched to any gene: 4. The CDR3 protein is CAISEPGTGYGYTF. The CDR3 nucleotides are TGTGCCATCAGTGAACCCGGGACAGGGTATGGCTACACCTTC.

This chain joins TRBV9 and TRBJ2-3; TRBD1 matches 7 bases. The CDR3 has 16 amino acids. V lost 4 bases to trimming and J lost 6 bases; unmatched junction nucleotides: 14. Per the germline V gene, CDR1 is SGDLS and CDR2 is YYNGEE. CDR3 DNA sequence: TGTGCCAGCAGCCCAAACCCTAGGGGGCAGGCCGATACGCAGTATTTT. This encodes CASSPNPRGQADTQYF.

The chain uses TRBV28 and TRBJ1-6, with 9 bases that match TRBD1. Germline values: CDR1 MDHEN, CDR2 SYDVKM. The CDR3 consists of 15 residues. J gave up 7 bases and V 7 bases, and 8 bases lay outside the gene matches. The CDR3 sequence is CASTVTGTGNSPLHF. CDR3 DNA: TGTGCCAGCACGGTAACCGGGACAGGGAATTCACCCCTCCACTTT. Full variable domain (outside the CDR3, taken from reference TRBV28 and TRBJ1-6): DVKVTQSSRYLVKRTGEKVFLECVQDMDHENMFWYRQDPGLGLRLIYFSYDVKMKEKGDIPEGYSVSREKKERFSLILESASTNQTSMYLCASTVTGTGNSPLHFGNGTRLTVT.

This clonotype was detected a few times. The J gene is TRBJ2-7, the V gene TRBV2; TRBD2 is a possible D gene (5 bases). The CDR3 sequence is 14 residues long. Germline CDR1 SNHLY, CDR2 FYNNEI. Trimming shortened V by 2 bases and J by 5 bases, and 13 bases separated the two germline ends. In DNA, the CDR3 is TGTGCCAGCAGTGAAAGCTTACTAGGCGACGAGCAGTACTTC. Translation gives CASSESLLGDEQYF. The full variable domain, in which reference TRBV2 and TRBJ2-7 provide the parts outside the CDR3, is EPEVTQTPSHQVTQMGQEVILRCVPISNHLYFYWYRQILGQKVEFLVSFYNNEISEKSEIFDDQFSVERPDGSNFTLKIRSTKLEDSAMYFCASSESLLGDEQYFGPGTRLTVT.

The chain uses TRBV7-8 and TRBJ1-6; D ambiguous. CDR1 and CDR2 from the germline V gene are SGHVS and FQNEAQ. V lost 1 base and J lost 10, with 11 bases in between. This CDR3 is built from 14 residues. The CDR3 reads CASSLGSPNSPLHF. The DNA of the CDR3 is TGTGCCAGCAGCTTAGGTTCCCCCAACTCACCCCTCCACTTT.

The rearrangement joins TRBV5-4 to TRBJ2-1; D possibly corresponds to TRBD2 (5 bases). The germline gives CDR1 SGHNT, CDR2 YYREEE (reference sequence). The ends were cut back, 3 bases at V and 0 bases at J, with 10 bases in the middle. The CDR3 is made up of 15 amino acids. The CDR3 region has the DNA TGTGCCAGCAGCTGGCCGGGGAGCTCCTACAATGAGCAGTTCTTC. Its translation is CASSWPGSSYNEQFF.

Only a few counts were recorded for this clonotype. The V gene is TRBV7-2, the J gene TRBJ2-3; D call uncertain. Germline loops: CDR1 SGHTA, CDR2 FQGNSA. V lost 1 base and J 8 bases, leaving 19 bases between the germline ends. This CDR3 is 16 amino acids long. In DNA form, the CDR3 reads TGTGCCAGCAGCTTAGGTTTCGGATCAACCAGTAGTACGCAGTATTTT. Its translation is CASSLGFGSTSSTQYF. The whole variable domain, filled in from reference TRBV7-2 and TRBJ2-3, reads GAGVSQSPSNKVTEKGKDVELRCDPISGHTALYWYRQSLGQGLEFLIYFQGNSAPDKSGLPSDRFSAERTGGSVSTLTIQRTQQEDSAVYLCASSLGFGSTSSTQYFGPGTRLTVL.

The gene calls are TRBV7-2 and TRBJ2-5; D is perhaps TRBD1 or TRBD2 (6 bases each). The CDR3 contains 14 residues. CDR1 is SGHTA and CDR2 is FQGNSA in the germline V gene. Trimming shortened V by 4 bases and J by 7 bases, and 16 bases separated the two germline ends. CDR3 DNA sequence: TGTGCCAGCAGCTCCCAGGGGCGGGGTGCGACCCAGTACTTC. Its translation is CASSSQGRGATQYF.

The chain couples TRBV6-5 to TRBJ1-2, with no clear D. V shed 0 bases and J shed 7 bases, with 9 bases lying between them. Germline values: CDR1 MNHEY, CDR2 SVGAGI. This CDR3 has 13 amino acids. The CDR3 protein is CASSYSTGSGYTF. The CDR3 nucleotides read TGTGCCAGCAGTTACTCCACGGGCTCTGGCTACACCTTC.

V and J are TRBV7-6 and TRBJ2-1; 15 bases fit TRBD2. Germline V gene sequence: CDR1 SGHVS, CDR2 FNYEAQ. The CDR3 extends over 19 amino acids. The V segment lost 6 bases and the J segment 3 bases; nucleotides outside the gene matches: 12. As DNA, the CDR3 is TGTGCCAGCAGTCCAGAGGGGACTAGCGGGAGGCGATACTACAATGAGCAGTTCTTC. It translates to CASSPEGTSGRRYYNEQFF.

This clonotype was seen only a few times. The rearrangement joins TRBV7-9 to TRBJ1-5; unclear D gene. Germline CDR1 SEHNR, CDR2 FQNEAQ (reference sequence). This CDR3 comprises 14 residues. V shed 5 bases and J shed 2 bases, with 10 bases lying between them. In nucleotides, the CDR3 is TGTGCCAGCAGCCGTGGTGGGGGCAATCAGCCCCAGCATTTT. Translating it yields CASSRGGGNQPQHF.

This clonotype was found a few times. This CDR3 reads CASSLRAGESEKLFF. The CDR3 region has the DNA TGTGCCAGCAGCTTAAGGGCTGGGGAGAGTGAAAAACTGTTTTTT. The V gene is TRBV7-9, the J gene TRBJ1-4; D gene unclear. CDR1 is SEHNR and CDR2 is FQNEAQ in the germline V gene (reference sequence). The CDR3 has 15 residues. Trimming stripped 2 bases from V and 7 bases from J, with 14 bases between.

This clonotype was counted between two and nine times. The rearrangement joins TRBV20-1 to TRBJ2-5, with 11 bases lining up with TRBD1. Germline trimming cut 2 bases from V and 5 bases from J; bases unmatched to any gene: 4. The CDR3 contains 14 residues. The germline CDR1 and CDR2 sequences are DFQATT and SNEGSKA (reference sequence). The CDR3 coding sequence is TGCAGTGCTAGATGGACAGGGGGCAGGGAGACCCAGTACTTC. Translation gives CSARWTGGRETQYF.

This rearrangement joins TRBV5-5 to TRBJ1-5, with 7 bases fitting TRBD1. The CDR3 sequence is 15 residues long. The germline gives CDR1 SGHKS, CDR2 YYEKEE (reference sequence). After removal of 0 bases from V and 3 bases from J, the junction contained 3 bases not matched to a gene. The CDR3 region is CASSLVGTVNQPQHF. CDR3 DNA sequence: TGTGCCAGCAGCTTGGTGGGGACAGTCAATCAGCCCCAGCATTTT.

This clonotype was detected only a few times. This chain uses TRBV6-4 with TRBJ2-2, with D possibly matching TRBD2 (6 bases). CDR1 is MRHNA and CDR2 is SNTAGT in the germline V gene. This CDR3 has 14 amino acids. Trimming took 4 bases from V and 5 from J, leaving 11 bases between them. The CDR3 is CASSVQEGTGELFF. DNA of the CDR3: TGTGCCAGCAGTGTTCAGGAGGGAACCGGGGAGCTGTTTTTT.

This chain uses TRBV28 with TRBJ2-3, with a weak D call TRBD1 (5 bases). The germline V gene has CDR1 MDHEN and CDR2 SYDVKM. The CDR3 runs to 17 residues. V lost 2 bases and J lost 0, with 15 bases in between. DNA of the CDR3: TGTGCCAGCAGTTTAAGGGGTGGGGCACCCAGCACAGATACGCAGTATTTT. Translated, it gives CASSLRGGAPSTDTQYF.

The V and J genes are TRBV21-1 and TRBJ2-5; the table's D call, TRBD2, was not checked against the DNA. TRBV21-1 is listed as a pseudogene. The CDR3 sequence is 16 residues long. Here the CDR3 reads CASSKVEVLAEETQYF. CDR3 nucleotide sequence: TGTGCCAGCAGCAAAGTGGAGGTACTAGCGGAAGAGACCCAGTACTTC.

This clonotype was seen a handful of times. CDR3 residues: CASSAFNQPQHF. In nucleotides, the CDR3 is TGTGCCAGCAGTGCCTTCAATCAGCCCCAGCATTTT. The chain couples TRBV7-2 to TRBJ1-5; D unresolved. The CDR3 totals 12 residues. V lost 6 bases and J 3 bases, leaving 6 bases between the germline ends. CDR1 is SGHTA and CDR2 is FQGNSA in the germline V gene.

This clonotype was counted between two and nine times. This rearrangement joins TRBV30 to TRBJ1-1; TRBD1 might be the D (5 bases). Trimming left V 2 bases short and J 1 base short, with 11 bases between. Germline V gene sequence: CDR1 GTSNPN, CDR2 SVGIG (reference sequence). The CDR3 is 14 residues long. Here the CDR3 DNA reads TGTGCCTGGAGTCCACGGACACCGAACACTGAAGCTTTCTTT. Translated, it gives CAWSPRTPNTEAFF. Variable domain in full (rest from reference TRBV30 and TRBJ1-1): SQTIHQWPATLVQPVGSPLSLECTVEGTSNPNLYWYRQAAGRGLQLLFYSVGIGQISSEVPQNLSASRPQDRQFILSSKKLLLSDSGFYLCAWSPRTPNTEAFFGQGTRLTVV.

This clonotype was observed a single time. The CDR3 is CASSVKLADTGELFF. The CDR3 DNA follows: TGTGCCAGCAGCGTTAAGCTAGCGGACACCGGGGAGCTGTTTTTT. This chain connects TRBV11-2 to TRBJ2-2; TRBD2 agrees at 7 bases. The CDR3 extends over 15 amino acids. The germline CDR1 and CDR2 sequences are SGHAT and FQNNGV. J lost 3 bases, V lost 5 bases, and 6 bases had no gene match.

This clonotype has just a few counts. The chain carries TRBV2 and TRBJ1-1, with unresolved D. CDR1 and CDR2 (germline): SNHLY, FYNNEI. This CDR3 comprises 8 residues. V was cut by 6 bases and J by 9 bases, with 2 bases left in between. The DNA for the CDR3 is TGTGCCAGCAGACAAGCTTTCTTT. Translation: CASRQAFF.